These 28 T cell receptor beta chains were sequenced from one sample in a study of cytomegalovirus exposure and HLA in healthy donors. Both 60 Vbeta primers and 13 Jbeta primers went into the PCR. Generated by immunoSEQ multiplex PCR, the TCRdb table keeps only in-frame clones and is missing some. The data show some 190,000 clones, roughly 9.5% seen once. The sample consisted of PBMCs. These receptors all stem from a woman between 25 and 40 years old in good health and CMV-seropositive.

This clone occurred a few times. V and J are TRBV4-2 and TRBJ2-7; TRBD2 aligns across 9 bases. The CDR3 covers 17 residues. V shed 4 bases, J shed 7 bases, and the junction held 17 bases outside the gene matches. Germline lookup yields CDR1 LGHNA and CDR2 YNFKEQ. Here the CDR3 DNA reads TGTGCCAGCAGCCCGATGGGTAGGGCGGGAGGGCCGAATGAGCAGTACTTC. As protein: CASSPMGRAGGPNEQYF.

This clone appeared a few times. The V gene is TRBV5-1, the J gene TRBJ2-1; D unresolved. V gave up 4 bases and J gave up 6 bases, with 8 bases separating them. The germline CDR1 and CDR2 sequences are SGHRS and YFSETQ. The CDR3 consists of 12 residues. This chain's CDR3 is CASSTSVNEQFF. The CDR3 coding sequence is TGCGCCAGCAGCACGTCAGTCAATGAGCAGTTCTTC.

The chain recombines TRBV7-8 with TRBJ2-3, with a weak D call TRBD2 (6 bases). There are 14 residues in the CDR3. With 5 bases removed from V and 2 bases from J, the gap between germline ends came to 11 bases. Germline V gene data show CDR1 as SGHVS and CDR2 as FQNEAQ. CDR3 sequence (DNA): TGTGCCAGCAGCCTGACTAGTAACACAGATACGCAGTATTTT. This translates into CASSLTSNTDTQYF.

The sample holds a few counts of this clone. The chain uses TRBV27 and TRBJ1-1; unclear D gene. CDR1 is MNHEY, CDR2 SMNVEV, per germline (reference sequence). The V and J ends lost 5 bases and 0 bases respectively, with 16 bases between them. This CDR3 is 16 amino acids long. In DNA form, the CDR3 reads TGTGCCAGCAGTATCAGGTTACGAACGTTGAACACTGAAGCTTTCTTT. Translating gives CASSIRLRTLNTEAFF.

This CDR3 is CASSDRASGYTF. The DNA of the CDR3 is TGTGCCAGTTCGGACAGGGCGTCTGGCTACACCTTC. The chain combines TRBV2 with TRBJ1-2, with 8 bases that match TRBD1. Germline CDR1 and CDR2: SNHLY and FYNNEI. V shed 9 bases, J shed 7 bases, and the junction held 7 bases outside the gene matches. The CDR3 extends over 12 amino acids.

The CDR3 reads CASSIGTHISYEQYF. Here the CDR3 DNA reads TGTGCCAGTAGTATCGGGACTCACATCTCCTACGAGCAGTACTTC. J is TRBJ2-7 and V is TRBV19; D is possibly TRBD2 (6 bases). The germline V and J ends were trimmed by 3 bases and 0 bases, with 12 bases remaining between them. CDR1 and CDR2 from the germline V gene are LNHDA and SQIVND (reference sequence). This CDR3 contains 15 residues.

This clone was seen only a few times. The V call is TRBV19, the J call TRBJ2-5, with D unresolved. The ends were cut back, 3 bases at V and 5 bases at J, with 16 bases in the middle. Germline values: CDR1 LNHDA, CDR2 SQIVND (reference sequence). This CDR3 spans 15 amino acids. Here the CDR3 DNA reads TGTGCCAGTAGTATTTCCCCGTCAATTGCGGAGACCCAGTACTTC. It translates to CASSISPSIAETQYF. Drawing the rest from reference TRBV19 and TRBJ2-5, the complete variable domain is DGGITQSPKYLFRKEGQNVTLSCEQNLNHDAMYWYRQDPGQGLRLIYYSQIVNDFQKGDIAEGYSVSREKKESFPLTVTSAQKNPTAFYLCASSISPSIAETQYFGPGTRLLVL.

The V gene is TRBV19, the J gene TRBJ1-1; 8 positions match TRBD1. J lost 2 bases, V lost 8 bases, and 10 bases had no gene match. The CDR3 spans 15 residues. CDR1 and CDR2 (germline): LNHDA, SQIVND (reference sequence). The CDR3 is CASRPKDRVNTEAFF. The DNA of the CDR3 is TGTGCCAGTCGACCTAAGGACAGGGTAAACACTGAAGCTTTCTTT.

The chain recombines TRBV28 with TRBJ1-4; 8 bases match TRBD1. The ends lost 8 bases at V and 3 bases at J; junction bases unmatched: 11. The CDR3 totals 16 residues. CDR1 MDHEN and CDR2 SYDVKM come from the germline V gene. The DNA for the CDR3 is TGTGCCAGCCTCGAGGCAGGGGGCCGAGCTAATGAAAAACTGTTTTTT. As protein: CASLEAGGRANEKLFF.

V and J are TRBV7-9 and TRBJ2-3; 10 bases agree with TRBD2. Trimming took 7 bases from V and 5 from J; bases not matched to a gene: 9. CDR1 SEHNR and CDR2 FQNEAQ come from the germline V gene (reference sequence). The CDR3 covers 15 residues. CDR3 protein: CASTLGLAGEDTQYF. For the CDR3, the DNA is TGTGCCAGCACCCTAGGCCTAGCGGGAGAAGATACGCAGTATTTT.

J is TRBJ2-1 and V is TRBV14; a possible D gene is TRBD2 (6 bases). This CDR3 is built from 15 residues. Germline CDR1 reads SGHDN; CDR2 reads FVKESK. Trimming pared 1 base from V and 8 bases from J, leaving 15 bases between. Here the CDR3 reads CASSQVKPGGDEQFF. DNA of the CDR3: TGTGCCAGCAGCCAAGTAAAGCCCGGAGGGGATGAGCAGTTCTTC.

A few counts support this clone. The V and J genes are TRBV27 and TRBJ2-5; unclear D gene. The CDR3 has 13 residues. Deletions cut 4 bases from V and 3 bases from J, with 9 bases between. Germline lookup yields CDR1 MNHEY and CDR2 SMNVEV (reference sequence). In DNA, the CDR3 is TGTGCCAGCAGTTCCCCGTTAAAAGAGACCCAGTACTTC. It specifies CASSSPLKETQYF.

V and J are TRBV5-1 and TRBJ1-2, with TRBD1 matching over 7 bases. The germline CDR1 and CDR2 sequences are SGHRS and YFSETQ. Trimming took 6 bases from V and 13 from J; bases not matched to a gene: 21. CDR3 length: 15 residues. Here the CDR3 reads CASTSHPTGRREGTF. CDR3 nucleotides: TGCGCCAGCACCTCACATCCGACAGGGCGTCGCGAGGGCACCTTC.

The chain employs TRBV5-1 and TRBJ2-7; D remains ambiguous. The CDR3 is made up of 13 amino acids. Trimming pared 1 base from V and 5 bases from J, leaving 10 bases between. Germline CDR1 reads SGHRS; CDR2 reads YFSETQ. DNA of the CDR3: TGCGCCAGCAGCTTGACTCCCACCAACGAGCAGTACTTC. It codes for CASSLTPTNEQYF.

This clone was observed a handful of times. One junction end does not reproduce the germline sequence, and a read error may be involved. The chain uses TRBV2 and TRBJ2-2, with 16 bases lining up with TRBD2. The germline V gene has CDR1 SNHLY and CDR2 FYNNEI. The CDR3 is 14 residues long. CDR3 in DNA: TGTGCCAGCAGTGGGGGACTAGCGGGAGGGGTGCTGTTTTTT. This gives the protein CASSGGLAGGVLFF.

This CDR3 is CASSTLILLVDSGNTIYF. CDR3 bases: TGCGCCAGCAGTACTCTCATCCTCCTTGTCGACTCTGGAAACACCATATATTTT. The V gene is TRBV10-1, the J gene TRBJ1-3; D gene ambiguous. This CDR3 is built from 18 residues. V shed 5 bases and J shed 0 bases, with 20 bases lying between them. Germline lookup yields CDR1 WNHNN and CDR2 SYGVQD (reference sequence).

The chain is built from TRBV5-1 and TRBJ2-3, with 10 bases that match TRBD2. Germline assignment: CDR1 SGHRS and CDR2 YFSETQ. The CDR3 has 16 residues. After removal of 1 base from V and 5 bases from J, the junction contained 7 bases not matched to a gene. The CDR3 here is CASSLQESGRGDTQYF. Here the CDR3 DNA reads TGCGCCAGCAGCTTGCAGGAAAGCGGGAGGGGAGATACGCAGTATTTT.

The chain carries TRBV30 and TRBJ2-3; TRBD2 matches 9 bases. V trimming: 2 bases; J trimming: 4 bases; junction bases outside the gene matches: 4. The germline V gene encodes CDR1 GTSNPN and CDR2 SVGIG (reference sequence). This CDR3 region has 14 residues. The CDR3 sequence: CAWSRREGPDTQYF. Here the CDR3 DNA reads TGTGCCTGGAGTAGGCGGGAGGGTCCAGATACGCAGTATTTT. Complete variable domain (other parts from reference TRBV30 and TRBJ2-3): SQTIHQWPATLVQPVGSPLSLECTVEGTSNPNLYWYRQAAGRGLQLLFYSVGIGQISSEVPQNLSASRPQDRQFILSSKKLLLSDSGFYLCAWSRREGPDTQYFGPGTRLTVL.

This clone appeared a few times. This chain links TRBV4-2 with TRBJ1-5; 7 positions match TRBD1. The J segment lost 0 bases and the V segment lost 4 bases, leaving 12 bases of the junction unmatched. The CDR3 is 18 residues long. Germline CDR1 and CDR2: LGHNA and YNFKEQ. The CDR3 sequence is CASSPNDRVPYSNQPQHF. The CDR3 DNA reads TGTGCCAGCAGCCCGAACGACAGGGTTCCTTATAGCAATCAGCCCCAGCATTTT.

This clone was counted only a few times. The chain combines TRBV29-1 with TRBJ2-1; possible D gene TRBD2, 6 bases. The CDR3 runs 14 residues. The germline V gene has CDR1 SQVTM and CDR2 ANQGSEA. The V gene lost 6 bases and the J gene lost 8 bases, with 20 bases spanning the gap. DNA for the CDR3: TGCAGCGTGGGGCTTACTTCTTCGGGGGATGAGCAGTTCTTC. This sequence encodes CSVGLTSSGDEQFF.

Comments on this clone: Germline and junction disagree at one end, which may indicate a read error. V is TRBV7-7 and J is TRBJ1-1, with D uncertain. The CDR3 consists of 10 residues. Per germline, CDR1 SSHAT and CDR2 FNYEAQ (reference sequence). This CDR3 reads CARSLSLAFF. Here the CDR3 DNA reads TGTGCCAGAAGCTTAAGCTTGGCTTTCTTT.

This clone has more than one count but fewer than ten. The chain is built from TRBV7-2 and TRBJ1-5, with D possibly being TRBD1 (6 bases). This CDR3 contains 14 residues. Germline values: CDR1 SGHTA, CDR2 FQGNSA. Trimming left V 4 bases short and J 5 bases short, with 12 bases between. DNA of the CDR3: TGTGCCAGCAGCTCCACAGGGCCCCATCAGCCCCAGCATTTT. Protein product: CASSSTGPHQPQHF.

This sequence joins TRBV20-1 and TRBJ1-4; D is ambiguous. Trimming took off 3 bases at V and 7 bases at J, with 3 bases between the two ends. The CDR3 sequence is 10 residues long. The germline V gene has CDR1 DFQATT and CDR2 SNEGSKA (reference sequence). The CDR3 here is CSARSEKLFF. CDR3 sequence (DNA): TGCAGTGCTAGGAGTGAAAAACTGTTTTTT.

This clone has a handful of counts. This rearrangement joins TRBV29-1 to TRBJ2-7; TRBD2 aligns across 15 bases. With 7 bases clipped from V and 7 bases from J, the junction kept 8 bases outside the gene matches. The CDR3 extends over 14 amino acids. Looked up from germline, CDR1 is SQVTM and CDR2 is ANQGSEA. CDR3 DNA sequence: TGCAGCGCCGCAAAGGGACTAGCGGGAGGAGAGCAGTACTTC. It codes for CSAAKGLAGGEQYF.

This clone was counted only a few times. This chain connects TRBV19 to TRBJ1-5; 7 bases align to TRBD1. CDR1 is LNHDA and CDR2 is SQIVND in the germline V gene (reference sequence). There are 17 residues in the CDR3. Trimming took 0 bases from V and 7 from J; bases not matched to a gene: 12. The CDR3 DNA sequence: TGTGCCAGTAGTATAGATAGCGGCACAGGGGTGTTACAGCCCCAGCATTTT. Its protein is CASSIDSGTGVLQPQHF.

This clone was found a few times. V usage is TRBV29-1 and J usage is TRBJ1-2, with 9 bases aligning to TRBD1. Trimming at V came to 6 bases and at J to 4 bases, leaving 3 bases not matched to a gene. The CDR3 totals 12 residues. CDR1 is SQVTM, CDR2 ANQGSEA, per germline. The CDR3 sequence: CSVLTGGYGYTF. The CDR3 DNA is TGCAGCGTCCTGACAGGGGGCTATGGCTACACCTTC.

The chain joins TRBV6-6 to TRBJ1-5; D may be TRBD1 (5 bases). The V gene's germline CDR1 is MNHNY and CDR2 SVGAGI (reference sequence). The CDR3 sequence is 15 residues long. Trimming left V 6 bases short and J 0 bases short, with 12 bases between. The CDR3 reads CASRQTVYSNQPQHF. As DNA, the CDR3 is TGTGCCAGCAGGCAGACAGTTTATAGCAATCAGCCCCAGCATTTT.

The chain has TRBV9 and TRBJ2-3; tentatively, D is TRBD1 (5 bases). CDR1 and CDR2 (germline): SGDLS, YYNGEE. Trimming cost V 0 bases and J 11 bases, with 16 bases left between them. This CDR3 has 14 residues. The CDR3 DNA reads as TGTGCCAGCAGCGTAGAGGGGTATCCTATAGGGCAGTATTTT. Protein: CASSVEGYPIGQYF.